This TCR beta chain was captured in a study of PD-1 blockade in classical Hodgkin lymphoma. The CDR3 consists of 13 residues. Germline V gives CDR1 LNHDA, CDR2 SQIVND (reference sequence). The ends lost 10 bases at V and 4 bases at J; junction bases unmatched: 6. Profiled with immunoSEQ multiplex PCR; TCRdb holds only in-frame clones, not every one. Here the sample spans fewer than 30,000 clones, just under 80% being singletons. The patients all showed relapse after autologous stem cell transplantation, while their brentuximab vedotin exposure varied. The chain recombines TRBV19 with TRBJ2-1, with 8 nucleotides matching TRBD2. This TCR came from a human donor with classical Hodgkin lymphoma. This sample comprised peripheral blood mononuclear cells (PBMCs), obtained before the second cycle of nivolumab. The CDR3 nucleotides read TGTGCCAATCTGGCGGGGGGTTACAATGAGCAGTTCTTC. It codes for CANLAGGYNEQFF.